One and the same sample provided the 21 T cell receptor beta chains below, sequenced in a study of blood T cell repertoires in COVID-19. Clones were sequenced by immunoSEQ multiplex PCR, and TCRdb holds only the in-frame ones, with some missing. There are 110,000 or so clones in the sample; about nine tenths occur only once, and about 7.7% lies in the top ten. Source material: peripheral blood. All receptors come from a human donor in a cohort sampled during active COVID-19.

V usage is TRBV23-1 and J usage is TRBJ2-3, with 8 bases identical to TRBD1. TRBV23-1 is an ORF, with its function uncertain. After removal of 0 bases from V and 0 bases from J, the junction contained 5 bases not matched to a gene. This CDR3 is 17 amino acids long. CDR3 in amino acids: CASSQSNRGSSTDTQYF. The CDR3 nucleotides read TGCGCCAGCAGTCAATCGAACAGGGGGTCTAGCACAGATACGCAGTATTTT.

The chain uses TRBV11-3 and TRBJ1-2; TRBD1 matches at 7 bases. The CDR3 has 13 amino acids. Trimming at V came to 5 bases and at J to 8 bases, leaving 8 bases not matched to a gene. The germline CDR1 and CDR2 sequences are SGHNT and YENEEA. The CDR3 DNA reads as TGTGCCAGCAGCCAGACAGGGTTGGGAGGCTACACCTTC. Translated, it gives CASSQTGLGGYTF.

V usage is TRBV18 and J usage is TRBJ2-5; perhaps TRBD1 as D (6 bases). The CDR3 runs 14 residues. V was shortened by 1 base and J by 5 bases, with 11 bases between the two germline ends. CDR1 and CDR2 (germline): KGHSH, LQKENI. The CDR3: CASSPQQGRETQYF. In DNA form, the CDR3 reads TGTGCCAGCTCACCACAGCAGGGGCGGGAGACCCAGTACTTC.

The CDR3 here is CASSPGTPAANEQFF. The CDR3 bases are TGCGCCAGCAGCCCGGGGACTCCCGCCGCCAATGAGCAGTTCTTC. V gene TRBV5-1 combines with J gene TRBJ2-1; a weak D match, TRBD2 (6 bases). Trimming removed 4 bases from V and 6 bases from J, with 17 bases in between. Germline V gene sequence: CDR1 SGHRS, CDR2 YFSETQ. CDR3 length: 15 amino acids.

The V gene is TRBV7-8, the J gene TRBJ1-5; maybe TRBD1 (6 bases). CDR1 and CDR2 from the germline V gene are SGHVS and FQNEAQ. Between the trimmed V and J ends, which lost 8 bases and 0 bases, there was a span of 11 bases. CDR3 length: 14 amino acids. In nucleotides, the CDR3 is TGTGCCAGCGGACAGACTTATAGCAATCAGCCCCAGCATTTT. Translated, it gives CASGQTYSNQPQHF. Variable domain in full (rest from reference TRBV7-8 and TRBJ1-5): GAGVSQSPRYKVAKRGQDVALRCDPISGHVSLFWYQQALGQGPEFLTYFQNEAQLDKSGLPSDRFFAERPEGSVSTLKIQRTQQEDSAVYLCASGQTYSNQPQHFGDGTRLSIL.

This clone was observed a few times. The chain has TRBV6-1 and TRBJ2-1, with D tentatively TRBD1 (5 bases). CDR1 is MNHNS, CDR2 SASEGT, per germline. The CDR3 is made up of 14 amino acids. Trimming took off 3 bases at V and 4 bases at J, with 10 bases between the two ends. The DNA of the CDR3 is TGTGCCAGCAGTGACAGGGTTGGGTACAATGAGCAGTTCTTC. It yields the protein CASSDRVGYNEQFF.

This clone was observed a few times. The chain couples TRBV6-6 to TRBJ1-1; 9 bases are shared with TRBD1. With V trimmed by 9 bases and J by 5 bases, 7 bases remained unmatched. The germline gives CDR1 MNHNY, CDR2 SVGAGI (reference sequence). There are 13 residues in the CDR3. The CDR3 region is CASIGQGKTEAFF. Written as DNA, the CDR3 is TGTGCCAGTATAGGACAGGGGAAGACTGAAGCTTTCTTT.

The genes are TRBV6-5 and TRBJ2-5; D is possibly TRBD2 (5 bases). The V gene's germline CDR1 is MNHEY and CDR2 SVGAGI. There are 14 residues in the CDR3. Between the trimmed V and J ends, which lost 2 bases and 1 base, there was a span of 8 bases. CDR3 sequence: CASSYDRGQETQYF. The CDR3 DNA reads as TGTGCCAGCAGTTACGACCGGGGCCAAGAGACCCAGTACTTC.

V and J are TRBV11-3 and TRBJ2-5; the match to TRBD2 covers 11 bases. V shed 3 bases, J shed 1 base, and the junction held 4 bases outside the gene matches. In germline, CDR1 is SGHNT, CDR2 YENEEA. CDR3 size: 16 residues. The CDR3 region is CASSFDSGRAQETQYF. As DNA, the CDR3 is TGTGCCAGCAGCTTTGATAGCGGGAGGGCCCAAGAGACCCAGTACTTC. Based on the CDR3 plus reference TRBV11-3 and TRBJ2-5, the full variable domain is EAGVVQSPRYKIIEKKQPVAFWCNPISGHNTLYWYLQNLGQGPELLIRYENEEAVDDSQLPKDRFSAERLKGVDSTLKIQPAELGDSAVYLCASSFDSGRAQETQYFGPGTRLLVL.

DNA of the CDR3: TGCGCCAGCACCATACAGGAAGGTGCTAGCTATGGCTACACCTTC. As protein: CASTIQEGASYGYTF. The J gene is TRBJ1-2, the V gene TRBV5-1, with a possible D match to TRBD1 (5 bases). Germline CDR1 reads SGHRS; CDR2 reads YFSETQ. V was shortened by 6 bases and J by 4 bases, with 19 bases between the two germline ends. This CDR3 is 15 amino acids long.

The table lists this clone with a count of one. The V gene is TRBV24-1, the J gene TRBJ2-7; 8 bases map to TRBD1. CDR1 is KGHDR, CDR2 SFDVKD, per germline. J was trimmed by 6 bases and V by 7 bases; bases with no gene match: 7. CDR3 size: 13 residues. CDR3 residues: CATRDRADGEQYF. The CDR3 region has the DNA TGTGCCACCAGGGACAGGGCGGACGGCGAGCAGTACTTC.

The chain combines TRBV9 with TRBJ2-5; 8 bases are a match to TRBD2. The J segment lost 2 bases and the V segment lost 2 bases, leaving 11 bases of the junction unmatched. CDR1 is SGDLS, CDR2 YYNGEE, per germline. The CDR3 covers 17 residues. CDR3 sequence reads: CASSVWAGLGRQETQYF. In DNA, the CDR3 is TGTGCCAGCAGCGTTTGGGCGGGACTAGGTCGGCAAGAGACCCAGTACTTC.

The chain has TRBV19 and TRBJ1-2; 7 bases are a match to TRBD1. Germline CDR1 is LNHDA and CDR2 is SQIVND (reference sequence). With 2 bases clipped from V and 1 base from J, the junction kept 1 base outside the gene matches. The CDR3 runs to 14 residues. The CDR3: CASSIQGVNYGYTF. CDR3 nucleotide sequence: TGTGCCAGTAGTATACAGGGGGTTAACTATGGCTACACCTTC.

The gene calls are TRBV4-1 and TRBJ2-1; possible D gene TRBD1, 5 bases. The germline V gene encodes CDR1 MGHRA and CDR2 YSYEKL. CDR3 length: 17 residues. The germline V and J ends were trimmed by 4 bases and 7 bases, with 23 bases remaining between them. CDR3 DNA: TGCGCCAGCAGCCCCCCCAGGGTTTCTGGTGTGCATAATGAGCAGTTCTTC. This translates into CASSPPRVSGVHNEQFF.

Of note for this clone: The junction departs from germline at one end; a sequencing error may be responsible. The chain joins TRBV7-8 to TRBJ2-7, with a tentative D call TRBD2 (6 bases). This CDR3 spans 13 amino acids. CDR1 is SGHVS and CDR2 is FQNEAQ in the germline V gene. The CDR3 protein is CASSSTAGSSGDF. In DNA, the CDR3 is TGTGCCAGCAGCTCAACCGCGGGGTCCTCGGGGGACTTC.

V is TRBV11-2 and J is TRBJ2-1; TRBD2 aligns across 7 bases. J was trimmed by 9 bases and V by 1 base; bases with no gene match: 9. The length of the CDR3 is 15 residues. Germline V lookup: CDR1 SGHAT, CDR2 FQNNGV. The CDR3, as DNA: TGTGCCAGCAGCTTAGTTCTAGCGGAGAGGGGTGAGCAGTTCTTC. Protein product: CASSLVLAERGEQFF.

This clone was observed a few times. The V call is TRBV7-2, the J call TRBJ1-5, with TRBD1 matching 8 bases. Trimming took 4 bases from V and 6 from J; bases not matched to a gene: 5. The V gene's germline CDR1 is SGHTA and CDR2 FQGNSA. CDR3 length equals 14 residues. The CDR3, as DNA: TGTGCCAGCAGCTCACAGGGGGGGGGTCAGCCCCAGCATTTT. It translates to CASSSQGGGQPQHF. The full variable domain, its missing parts supplied by reference TRBV7-2 and TRBJ1-5, is GAGVSQSPSNKVTEKGKDVELRCDPISGHTALYWYRQSLGQGLEFLIYFQGNSAPDKSGLPSDRFSAERTGGSVSTLTIQRTQQEDSAVYLCASSSQGGGQPQHFGDGTRLSIL.

This clone was detected only a few times. The V and J genes are TRBV7-2 and TRBJ1-1; D is unclear. This CDR3 comprises 13 residues. V lost 6 bases, J lost 1 base, and 9 bases lay in between. CDR1 and CDR2 (germline): SGHTA, FQGNSA. CDR3 DNA: TGTGCCAGCAGGGGAGGCTGGAACACTGAAGCTTTCTTT. Amino acid sequence: CASRGGWNTEAFF.

The chain joins TRBV19 to TRBJ2-1, with D possibly being TRBD2 (6 bases). Germline V gene data show CDR1 as LNHDA and CDR2 as SQIVND (reference sequence). This CDR3 region has 17 residues. V lost 1 base to trimming and J lost 8 bases, with 21 bases between them. The CDR3 bases are TGTGCCAGTAGTATAGGGAAGGGGACTTCGTGGGGCGATGAGCAGTTCTTC. It codes for CASSIGKGTSWGDEQFF.

This clone occurred once. V gene TRBV5-4 combines with J gene TRBJ1-1; D call uncertain. CDR3 size: 17 residues. Between the trimmed V and J ends, which lost 4 bases and 8 bases, there was a span of 27 bases. Germline lookup yields CDR1 SGHNT and CDR2 YYREEE (reference sequence). The CDR3 loop reads CASSPQVSPPRSLEAFF. The CDR3 DNA reads as TGTGCCAGCAGCCCTCAGGTTTCCCCACCCCGAAGCCTAGAAGCTTTCTTT.

This clone showed up just a few times. The CDR3 is CASSQTEGDGNQPQHF. The CDR3 nucleotides are TGTGCCAGCAGCCAAACCGAGGGGGATGGGAATCAGCCCCAGCATTTT. This chain uses TRBV7-9 with TRBJ1-5; possible D gene TRBD1, 6 bases. This CDR3 has 16 residues. With 5 bases removed from V and 4 bases from J, the gap between germline ends came to 18 bases. From germline, CDR1 is SEHNR and CDR2 FQNEAQ (reference sequence). The whole variable domain, filled in from reference TRBV7-9 and TRBJ1-5, reads DTGVSQNPRHKITKRGQNVTFRCDPISEHNRLYWYRQTLGQGPEFLTYFQNEAQLEKSRLLSDRFSAERPKGSFSTLEIQRTEQGDSAMYLCASSQTEGDGNQPQHFGDGTRLSIL.